The next 4 T cell receptor beta chains were all read from a single sample in a study of cytomegalovirus exposure and HLA in healthy donors. Primers: 60 Vbeta forward and 13 Jbeta reverse. Libraries were prepared by immunoSEQ multiplex PCR; TCRdb keeps only in-frame clonotypes and omits some of them. The data show about 120,000 clones, around 77% seen once. Specimen: PBMCs. Source of these receptors: a male donor in good health and CMV-seropositive.

The gene calls are TRBV13 and TRBJ2-2, with 7 bases lining up with TRBD2. The CDR3 spans 18 residues. Germline V gene lookup returns CDR1 PRHDT and CDR2 FYEKMQ (reference sequence). V shed 5 bases, J shed 6 bases, and the junction held 18 bases outside the gene matches. The CDR3 nucleotides read TGTGCCAGCAGCCATATAAGGGCGGCGGGAGTGTATCCCGGGGAGCTGTTTTTT. It is translated as CASSHIRAAGVYPGELFF.

This clone was detected once. V usage is TRBV5-1 and J usage is TRBJ1-2; tentatively, D is TRBD1 (6 bases). Germline CDR1 reads SGHRS; CDR2 reads YFSETQ. V was clipped by 3 bases and J by 3 bases, with 15 bases between them. This CDR3 comprises 15 residues. The CDR3 protein is CASSYNRVEDYGYTF. Here the CDR3 DNA reads TGCGCCAGCAGCTACAACAGGGTGGAGGACTATGGCTACACCTTC. The variable domain in full, completed from reference TRBV5-1 and TRBJ1-2, reads KAGVTQTPRYLIKTRGQQVTLSCSPISGHRSVSWYQQTPGQGLQFLFEYFSETQRNKGNFPGRFSGRQFSNSRSEMNVSTLELGDSALYLCASSYNRVEDYGYTFGSGTRLTVV.

V gene TRBV2 combines with J gene TRBJ2-7, with TRBD2 matching over 9 bases. CDR1 and CDR2 from the germline V gene are SNHLY and FYNNEI. The V and J ends lost 6 bases and 2 bases, in that order; junction bases with no gene match: 11. The CDR3 has 16 residues. CDR3 in amino acids: CASSRIGGGATYEQYF. The DNA for the CDR3 is TGTGCCAGCAGCCGGATAGGCGGGGGGGCCACCTACGAGCAGTACTTC.

The genes are TRBV7-8 and TRBJ2-1; tentative D call: TRBD1 (5 bases). With 5 bases removed from V and 8 bases from J, the gap between germline ends came to 25 bases. Germline assignment: CDR1 SGHVS and CDR2 FQNEAQ. There are 17 residues in the CDR3. The CDR3 reads CASSTSWLPQGVDEQFF. The CDR3 nucleotides are TGTGCCAGCAGCACCTCATGGCTTCCTCAAGGGGTTGATGAGCAGTTCTTC.